This T cell receptor beta chain was sequenced for a study of blood T cell repertoires in COVID-19. The wider study: Samples of COVID-19 (acute and convalescent) were obtained from the United States, Italy and Spain. PBMCs, B-cell-depleted T cells, or T cells provided the cDNA or gDNA that made up the material.

Original methodology: Cell counts per sample came from amplifying reference gene primers. Generated by immunoSEQ multiplex PCR, the TCRdb table keeps only in-frame clones and is missing some. Clonal size and the V and J genes are those of that table, whereas D and trimming came from the DNA. The sample lists approximately 300,000 clones; 89% were seen once. CDR3 length: 14 residues. With V trimmed by 6 bases and J by 2 bases, 5 bases remained unmatched. Germline-derived CDR1 and CDR2 are SQVTM and ANQGSEA. Sequenced input: peripheral blood. The source of this sequence is a man between 18 and 29 years old who had recovered from COVID-19. The chain recombines TRBV29-1 with TRBJ2-5; TRBD2 matches 11 bases. In DNA form, the CDR3 reads TGCAGCGTCGAACTAGCGGGGGCTCAAGAGACCCAGTACTTC. Amino acid sequence: CSVELAGAQETQYF.